The clone carrying this TCR beta chain has only a few counts. Its antigen is as yet unknown. These data are taken from a study of cytomegalovirus exposure and HLA in healthy donors. Amplification used 60 Vbeta primers and 13 Jbeta primers. As processed by the authors: Counted up in a later analysis, unique TCR beta chains came to 65 million to 80 million, with about 9.9 million shared. Assay used: immunoSEQ multiplex PCR; TCRdb lists only in-frame clones, some missing. V and J calls and clone size are those listed in that table; D and trimming were worked out from the DNA. The sample shows under 200,000 clones, 70% to 85% of them seen only once. Healthy individuals who donated bone marrow served as the donors. Findings and caveats of the study: Cytomegalovirus-associated status was assigned to 150 or so TCR beta chains.

Losses at the gene ends were 5 bases for V and 3 bases for J; bases not matched to a gene: 5. CDR1 and CDR2 from the germline V gene are SEHNR and FQNEAQ (reference sequence). CDR3 length: 16 residues. The chain recombines TRBV7-9 with TRBJ2-3; 13 nucleotides agree with TRBD2. This receptor was identified in a man aged 40-49 years in good health and CMV-seropositive. The specimen sequenced was PBMCs. Here the CDR3 DNA reads TGTGCCAGCAGCCCGAGACTAGCGGGAGGAACAGATACGCAGTATTTT. Its translation is CASSPRLAGGTDTQYF.